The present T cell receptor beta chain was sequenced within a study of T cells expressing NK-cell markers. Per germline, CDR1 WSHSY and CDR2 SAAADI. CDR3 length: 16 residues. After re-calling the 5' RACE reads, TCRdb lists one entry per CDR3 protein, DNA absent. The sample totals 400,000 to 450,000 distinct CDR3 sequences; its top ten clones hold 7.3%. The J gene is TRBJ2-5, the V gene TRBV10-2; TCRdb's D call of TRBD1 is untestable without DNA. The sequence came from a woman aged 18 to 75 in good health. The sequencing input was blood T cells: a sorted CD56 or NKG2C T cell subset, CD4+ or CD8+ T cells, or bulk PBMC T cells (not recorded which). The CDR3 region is CASREGGSDLQETQYF.